This TCR beta chain came from a study of CD8+CD57+ T cells in acquired aplastic anemia. Study at large: Sorted CD4+ and CD8+ cells yielded DNA averaging approximately 3 ug. Regarding the study as a whole: Comparison of patients with controls identified nearly 30 shared CD8+ CDR3 sequences.

Patients included in sequencing had previously demonstrated CD8+CD57+ cell expansion by flow cytometry. Patients uniformly had severe acquired aplastic anemia. Untreated patients provided the blood samples, with no therapy given before sampling. V lost 3 bases and J lost 8, with 8 bases in between. This CDR3 spans 11 amino acids. The germline V gene has CDR1 SGHRS and CDR2 YFSETQ. This clonotype was seen more than once but under ten times. Its antigen remains unidentified. TCR beta VDJ and CDR3 profiles were obtained from a genomic DNA template. One entry per CDR3 protein results from TCRdb running MiXCR on the reads. The sample holds under 250,000 distinct CDR3 sequences, around half seen once.

The sample was sorted CD4+, CD8+, or CD8+CD57+ T cells (not recorded which) from PBMCs. The TCR originated in a human donor with aplastic anemia. V gene TRBV5-1 combines with J gene TRBJ1-2; D might be TRBD1 (5 bases). CDR3 sequence: CASSCRGGYTF. The CDR3 region has the DNA TGCGCCAGCAGCTGTAGGGGCGGCTACACCTTC.